This T cell receptor beta chain was captured by sequencing in a study of T cells in localized non-small cell lung cancer. The study, taken as a whole, reports: Sequencing, confined to only one tumor region, leaves heterogeneity possible. Highest T cell clonality was seen in uninvolved adjacent lung, surpassing that measured in tumor. Researchers found a median around 58 of the top 100 tumor clones in adjacent lung. Elevated circulating T cell density in blood was associated with longer overall survival.

V was cut by 3 bases and J by 8 bases, with 18 bases left in between. The CDR3 length is 15 residues. Per germline, CDR1 MDHEN and CDR2 SYDVKM. TCRdb's table, derived via immunoSEQ multiplex PCR, lists solely in-frame clones and lacks some. This table holds 12,000 to 15,000 clones, approximately 90% found once. Notes on this clone: Its antigen remains unknown.

The specimen was peripheral blood mononuclear cells, collected before any cancer treatment. The origin of this receptor is a man aged 35-69 years with stage III lung adenocarcinoma. The V call is TRBV28, the J call TRBJ2-3; D is perhaps TRBD1 (5 bases). The DNA for the CDR3 is TGTGCCAGCAGTTTGTCAGGGCGATTTGATGGTACGCAGTATTTT. It translates to CASSLSGRFDGTQYF. Together with reference TRBV28 and TRBJ2-3, the CDR3 gives the full variable domain: DVKVTQSSRYLVKRTGEKVFLECVQDMDHENMFWYRQDPGLGLRLIYFSYDVKMKEKGDIPEGYSVSREKKERFSLILESASTNQTSMYLCASSLSGRFDGTQYFGPGTRLTVL.